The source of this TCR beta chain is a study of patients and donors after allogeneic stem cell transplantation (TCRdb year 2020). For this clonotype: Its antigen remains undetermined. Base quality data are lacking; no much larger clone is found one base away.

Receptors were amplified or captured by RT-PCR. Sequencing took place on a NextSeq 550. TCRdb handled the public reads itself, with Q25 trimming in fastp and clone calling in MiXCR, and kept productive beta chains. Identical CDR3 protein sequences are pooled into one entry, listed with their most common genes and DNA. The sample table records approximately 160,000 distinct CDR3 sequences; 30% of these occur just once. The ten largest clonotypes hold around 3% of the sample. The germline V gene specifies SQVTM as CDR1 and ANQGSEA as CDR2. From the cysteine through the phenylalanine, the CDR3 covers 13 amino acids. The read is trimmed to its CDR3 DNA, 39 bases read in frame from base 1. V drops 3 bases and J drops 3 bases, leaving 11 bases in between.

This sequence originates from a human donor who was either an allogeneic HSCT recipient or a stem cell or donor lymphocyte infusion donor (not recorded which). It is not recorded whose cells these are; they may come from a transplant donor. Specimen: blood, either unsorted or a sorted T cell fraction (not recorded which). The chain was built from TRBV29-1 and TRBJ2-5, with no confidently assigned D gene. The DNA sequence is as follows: TGCAGCGTTGAGACCCCCGAAGAAGAGACCCAGTACTTC. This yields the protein CSVETPEEETQYF.